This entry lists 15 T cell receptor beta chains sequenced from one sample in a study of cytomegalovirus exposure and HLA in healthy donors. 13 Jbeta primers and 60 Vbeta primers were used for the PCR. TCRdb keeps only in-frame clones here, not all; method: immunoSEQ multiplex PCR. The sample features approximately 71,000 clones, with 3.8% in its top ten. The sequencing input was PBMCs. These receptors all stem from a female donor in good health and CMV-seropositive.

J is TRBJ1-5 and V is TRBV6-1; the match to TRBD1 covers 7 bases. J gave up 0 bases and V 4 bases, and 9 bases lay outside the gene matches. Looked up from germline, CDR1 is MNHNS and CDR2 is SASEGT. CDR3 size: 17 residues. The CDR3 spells CASSALTGIHSNQPQHF. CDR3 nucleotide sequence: TGTGCCAGCAGTGCCCTGACAGGGATTCATAGCAATCAGCCCCAGCATTTT.

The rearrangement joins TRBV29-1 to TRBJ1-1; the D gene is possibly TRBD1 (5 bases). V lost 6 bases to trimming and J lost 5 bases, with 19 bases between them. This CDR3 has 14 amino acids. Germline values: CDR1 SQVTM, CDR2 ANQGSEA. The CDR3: CSVGSRGRLTEAFF. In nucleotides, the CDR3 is TGCAGCGTCGGGAGCCGGGGACGGTTGACTGAAGCTTTCTTT.

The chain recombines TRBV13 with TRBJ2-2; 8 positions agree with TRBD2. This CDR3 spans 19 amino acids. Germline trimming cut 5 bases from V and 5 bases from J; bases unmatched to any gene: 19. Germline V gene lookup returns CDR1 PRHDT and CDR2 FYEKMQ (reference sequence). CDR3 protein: CASSNSGWRGEVKTGELFF. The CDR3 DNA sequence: TGTGCCAGCAGCAATAGTGGGTGGCGGGGGGAAGTGAAGACCGGGGAGCTGTTTTTT.

CDR3 nucleotides: TGCGCCAGCAGCTTAAGGGCAAGGGGTGAAAAACTGTTTTTT. This translates into CASSLRARGEKLFF. This chain joins TRBV5-1 and TRBJ1-4, with D perhaps matching TRBD1 (5 bases). CDR1 SGHRS and CDR2 YFSETQ come from the germline V gene. The CDR3 extends over 14 amino acids. Trimming removed 2 bases from V and 7 bases from J, with 12 bases in between.

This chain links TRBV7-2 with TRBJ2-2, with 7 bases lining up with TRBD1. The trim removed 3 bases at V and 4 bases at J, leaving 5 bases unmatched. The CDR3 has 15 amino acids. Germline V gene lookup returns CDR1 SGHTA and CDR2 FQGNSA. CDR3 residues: CASSFRQGSTGELFF. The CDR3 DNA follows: TGTGCCAGCAGCTTCCGACAGGGTAGCACCGGGGAGCTGTTTTTT.

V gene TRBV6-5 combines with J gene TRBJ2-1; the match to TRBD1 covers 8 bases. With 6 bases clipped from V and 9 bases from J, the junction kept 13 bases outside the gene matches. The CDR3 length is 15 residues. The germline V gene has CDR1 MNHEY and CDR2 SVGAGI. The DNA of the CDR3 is TGTGCCAGCAGCCCATCAGGGGGCGCTTTTCGTGAGCAGTTCTTC. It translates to CASSPSGGAFREQFF.

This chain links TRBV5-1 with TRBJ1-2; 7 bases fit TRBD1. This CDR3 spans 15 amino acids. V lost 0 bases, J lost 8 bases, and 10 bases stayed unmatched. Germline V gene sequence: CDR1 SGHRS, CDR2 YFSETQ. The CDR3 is CASSLEQGQTGGYTF. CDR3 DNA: TGCGCCAGCAGCTTGGAACAGGGACAGACGGGGGGCTACACCTTC.

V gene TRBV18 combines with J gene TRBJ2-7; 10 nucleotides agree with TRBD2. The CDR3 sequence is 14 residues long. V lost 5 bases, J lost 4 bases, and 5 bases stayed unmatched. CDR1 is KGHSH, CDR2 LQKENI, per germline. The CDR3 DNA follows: TGTGCCAGCTCAAACCCTAGCGGGAGATACGAGCAGTACTTC. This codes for CASSNPSGRYEQYF.

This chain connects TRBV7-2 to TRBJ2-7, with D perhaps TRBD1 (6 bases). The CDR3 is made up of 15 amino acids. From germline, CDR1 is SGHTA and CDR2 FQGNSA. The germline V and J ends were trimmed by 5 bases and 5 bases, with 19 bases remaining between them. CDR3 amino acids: CASSPQTGIFHEQYF. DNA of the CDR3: TGTGCCAGCAGCCCACAAACAGGGATCTTTCACGAGCAGTACTTC.

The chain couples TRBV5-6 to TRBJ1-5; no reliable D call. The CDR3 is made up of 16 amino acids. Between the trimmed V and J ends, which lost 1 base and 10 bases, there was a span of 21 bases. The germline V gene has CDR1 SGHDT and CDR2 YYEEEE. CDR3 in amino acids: CASSLQGFQSGRPQHF. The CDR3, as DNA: TGTGCCAGCAGCTTGCAAGGTTTTCAATCAGGAAGACCCCAGCATTTT.

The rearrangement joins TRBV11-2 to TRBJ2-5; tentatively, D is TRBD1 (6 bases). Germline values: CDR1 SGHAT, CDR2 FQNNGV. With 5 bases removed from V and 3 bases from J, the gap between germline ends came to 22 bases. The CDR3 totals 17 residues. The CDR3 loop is CASSPRATRDTEETQYF. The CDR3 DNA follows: TGTGCCAGCAGCCCTAGAGCCACCCGGGACACCGAAGAGACCCAGTACTTC. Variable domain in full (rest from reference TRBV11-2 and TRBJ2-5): EAGVAQSPRYKIIEKRQSVAFWCNPISGHATLYWYQQILGQGPKLLIQFQNNGVVDDSQLPKDRFSAERLKGVDSTLKIQPAKLEDSAVYLCASSPRATRDTEETQYFGPGTRLLVL.

CDR3 region: CASSDRGLSTGELFF. CDR3 nucleotides: TGCGCCAGCAGCGACAGGGGGCTCAGCACCGGGGAGCTGTTTTTT. The chain combines TRBV4-3 with TRBJ2-2, with 10 positions matching TRBD1. Looked up from germline, CDR1 is LGHNA and CDR2 is YSLEER. The CDR3 length is 15 residues. The ends lost 5 bases at V and 4 bases at J; junction bases unmatched: 4.

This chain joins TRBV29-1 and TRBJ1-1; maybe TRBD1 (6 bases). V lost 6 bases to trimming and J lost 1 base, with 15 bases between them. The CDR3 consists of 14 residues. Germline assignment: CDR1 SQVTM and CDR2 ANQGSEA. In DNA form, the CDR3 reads TGCAGCGTAGACAGGCCCTGGGGGAACACTGAAGCTTTCTTT. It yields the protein CSVDRPWGNTEAFF.

CDR3 sequence reads: CASSLYVQEGEKLFF. The CDR3 region has the DNA TGTGCCAGCAGTTTATATGTACAGGAGGGTGAAAAACTGTTTTTT. The genes are TRBV28 and TRBJ1-4, with D possibly TRBD1 on 5 matching bases. The V end lost 1 base, the J end lost 7 bases, and 13 bases lay between the germline ends. Germline V gene lookup returns CDR1 MDHEN and CDR2 SYDVKM. This CDR3 comprises 15 residues.

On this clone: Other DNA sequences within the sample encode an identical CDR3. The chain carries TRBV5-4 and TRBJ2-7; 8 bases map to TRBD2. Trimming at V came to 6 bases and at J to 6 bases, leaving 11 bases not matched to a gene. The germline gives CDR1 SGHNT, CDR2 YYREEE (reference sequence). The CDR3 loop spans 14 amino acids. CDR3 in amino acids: CASTPGLERPEQYF. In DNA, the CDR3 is TGTGCCAGCACTCCGGGACTAGAAAGACCCGAGCAGTACTTC.